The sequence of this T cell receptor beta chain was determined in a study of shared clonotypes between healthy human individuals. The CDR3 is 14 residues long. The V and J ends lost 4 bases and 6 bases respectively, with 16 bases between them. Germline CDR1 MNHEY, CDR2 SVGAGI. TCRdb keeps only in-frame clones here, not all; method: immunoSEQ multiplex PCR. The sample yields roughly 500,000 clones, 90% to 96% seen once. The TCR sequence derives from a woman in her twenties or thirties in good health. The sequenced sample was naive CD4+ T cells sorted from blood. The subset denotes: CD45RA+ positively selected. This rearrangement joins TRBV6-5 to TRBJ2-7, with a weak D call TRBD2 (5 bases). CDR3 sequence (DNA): TGTGCCAGCAGTTCCACAAGAGCTCGGGGCGAGCAGTACTTC. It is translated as CASSSTRARGEQYF.